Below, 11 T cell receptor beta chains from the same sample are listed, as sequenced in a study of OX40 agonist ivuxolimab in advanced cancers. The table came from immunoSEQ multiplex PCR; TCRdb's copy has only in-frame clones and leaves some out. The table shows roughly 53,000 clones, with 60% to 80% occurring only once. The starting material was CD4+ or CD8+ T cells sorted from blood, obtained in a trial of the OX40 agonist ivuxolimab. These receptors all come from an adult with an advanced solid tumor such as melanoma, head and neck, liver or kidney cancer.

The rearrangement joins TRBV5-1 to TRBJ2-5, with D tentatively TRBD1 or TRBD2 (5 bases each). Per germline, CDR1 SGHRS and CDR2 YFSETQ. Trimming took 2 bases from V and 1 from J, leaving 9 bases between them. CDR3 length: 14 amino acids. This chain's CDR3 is CASSFRGLQETQYF. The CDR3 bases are TGCGCCAGCAGCTTCCGGGGCCTCCAAGAGACCCAGTACTTC.

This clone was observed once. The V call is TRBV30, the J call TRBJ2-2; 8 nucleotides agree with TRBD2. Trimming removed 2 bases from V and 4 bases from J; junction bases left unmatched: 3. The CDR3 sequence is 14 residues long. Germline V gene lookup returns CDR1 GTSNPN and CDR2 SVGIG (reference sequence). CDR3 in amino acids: CAWSIGGGTGELFF. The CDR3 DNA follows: TGTGCCTGGAGTATCGGGGGGGGCACCGGGGAGCTGTTTTTT.

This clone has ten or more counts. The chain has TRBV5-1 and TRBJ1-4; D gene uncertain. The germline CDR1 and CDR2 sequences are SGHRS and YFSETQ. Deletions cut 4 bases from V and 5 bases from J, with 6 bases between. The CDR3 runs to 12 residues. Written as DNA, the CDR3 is TGCGCCAGCAGCCGACAAAATGAAAAACTGTTTTTT. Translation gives CASSRQNEKLFF.

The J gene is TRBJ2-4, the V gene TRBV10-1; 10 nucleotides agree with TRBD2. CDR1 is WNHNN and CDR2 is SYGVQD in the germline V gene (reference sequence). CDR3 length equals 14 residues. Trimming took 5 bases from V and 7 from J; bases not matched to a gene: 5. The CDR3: CASSSGGARNIQYF. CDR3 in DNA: TGCGCCAGCAGTAGCGGGGGGGCCCGGAACATTCAGTACTTC.

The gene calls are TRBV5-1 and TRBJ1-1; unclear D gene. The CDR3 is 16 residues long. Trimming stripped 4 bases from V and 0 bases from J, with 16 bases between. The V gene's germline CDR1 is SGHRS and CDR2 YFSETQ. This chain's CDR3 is CASSPLTGVLNTEAFF. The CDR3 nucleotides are TGCGCCAGCAGCCCACTTACGGGTGTGCTGAACACTGAAGCTTTCTTT. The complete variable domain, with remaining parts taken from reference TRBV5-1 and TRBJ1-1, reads KAGVTQTPRYLIKTRGQQVTLSCSPISGHRSVSWYQQTPGQGLQFLFEYFSETQRNKGNFPGRFSGRQFSNSRSEMNVSTLELGDSALYLCASSPLTGVLNTEAFFGQGTRLTVV.

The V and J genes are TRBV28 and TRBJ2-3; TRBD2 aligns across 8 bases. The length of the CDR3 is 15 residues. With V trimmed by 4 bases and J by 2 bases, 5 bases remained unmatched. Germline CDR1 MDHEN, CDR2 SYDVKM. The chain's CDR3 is CASSSRGGATDTQYF. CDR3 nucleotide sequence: TGTGCCAGCAGTTCCCGGGGGGGTGCCACAGATACGCAGTATTTT.

CDR3 DNA sequence: TGTGCCAGCAGTTACTCGATCAGGCCGAACACTGAAGCTTTCTTT. Translating it yields CASSYSIRPNTEAFF. V gene TRBV6-6 combines with J gene TRBJ1-1; D unresolved. There are 15 residues in the CDR3. V shed 0 bases and J shed 1 base, with 9 bases lying between them. Germline V lookup: CDR1 MNHNY, CDR2 SVGAGI (reference sequence).

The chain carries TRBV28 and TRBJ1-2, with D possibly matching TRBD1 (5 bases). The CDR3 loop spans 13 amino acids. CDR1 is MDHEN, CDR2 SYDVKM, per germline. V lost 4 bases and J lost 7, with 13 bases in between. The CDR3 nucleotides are TGTGCCAGCAGTTGGGCAGGGAGTGCTGGCTACACCTTC. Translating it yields CASSWAGSAGYTF.

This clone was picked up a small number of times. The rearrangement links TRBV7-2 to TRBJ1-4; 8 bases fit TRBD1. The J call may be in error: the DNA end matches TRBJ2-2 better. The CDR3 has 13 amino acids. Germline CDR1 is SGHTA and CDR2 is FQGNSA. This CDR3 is CASSPGQGVELFF. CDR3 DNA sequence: TGTGCCAGCAGCCCAGGACAGGGCGTGGAGCTGTTTTTT.

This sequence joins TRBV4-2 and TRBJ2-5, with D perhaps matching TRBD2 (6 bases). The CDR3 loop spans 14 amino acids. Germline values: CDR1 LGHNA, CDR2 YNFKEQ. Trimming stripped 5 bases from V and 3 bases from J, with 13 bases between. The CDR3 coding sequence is TGTGCCAGCAGCGGGCCTAGCGCTAAAGAGACCCAGTACTTC. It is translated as CASSGPSAKETQYF.

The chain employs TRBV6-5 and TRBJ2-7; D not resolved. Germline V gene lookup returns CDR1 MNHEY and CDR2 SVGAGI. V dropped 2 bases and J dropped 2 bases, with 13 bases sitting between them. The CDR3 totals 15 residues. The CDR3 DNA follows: TGTGCCAGCAGTTACACTGGGCCTGCCCCCTACGAGCAGTACTTC. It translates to CASSYTGPAPYEQYF.